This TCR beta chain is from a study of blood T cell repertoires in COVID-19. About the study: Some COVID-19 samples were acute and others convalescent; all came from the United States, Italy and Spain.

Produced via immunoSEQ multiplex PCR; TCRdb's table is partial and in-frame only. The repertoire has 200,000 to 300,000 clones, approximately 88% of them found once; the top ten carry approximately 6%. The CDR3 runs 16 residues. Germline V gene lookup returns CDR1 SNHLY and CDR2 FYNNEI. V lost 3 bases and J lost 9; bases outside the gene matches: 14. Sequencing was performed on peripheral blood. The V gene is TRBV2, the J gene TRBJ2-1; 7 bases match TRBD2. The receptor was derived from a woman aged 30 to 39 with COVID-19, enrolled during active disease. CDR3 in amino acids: CASSEFAGDSIGEQFF. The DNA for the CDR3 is TGTGCCAGCAGTGAGTTTGCGGGGGACTCCATTGGTGAGCAGTTCTTC.